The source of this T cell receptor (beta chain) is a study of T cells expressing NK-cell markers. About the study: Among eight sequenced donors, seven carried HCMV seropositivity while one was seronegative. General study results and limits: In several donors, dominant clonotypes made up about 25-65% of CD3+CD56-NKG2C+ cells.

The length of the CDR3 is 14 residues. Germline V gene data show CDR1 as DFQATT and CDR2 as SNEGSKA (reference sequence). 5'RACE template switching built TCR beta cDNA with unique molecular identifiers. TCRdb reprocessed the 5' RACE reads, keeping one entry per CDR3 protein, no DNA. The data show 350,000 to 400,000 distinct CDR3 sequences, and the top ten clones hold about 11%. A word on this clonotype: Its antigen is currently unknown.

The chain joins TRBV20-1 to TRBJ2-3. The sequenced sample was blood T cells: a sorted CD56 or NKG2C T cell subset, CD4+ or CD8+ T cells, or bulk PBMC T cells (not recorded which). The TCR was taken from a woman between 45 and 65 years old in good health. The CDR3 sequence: CSARESKSTDTQYF.